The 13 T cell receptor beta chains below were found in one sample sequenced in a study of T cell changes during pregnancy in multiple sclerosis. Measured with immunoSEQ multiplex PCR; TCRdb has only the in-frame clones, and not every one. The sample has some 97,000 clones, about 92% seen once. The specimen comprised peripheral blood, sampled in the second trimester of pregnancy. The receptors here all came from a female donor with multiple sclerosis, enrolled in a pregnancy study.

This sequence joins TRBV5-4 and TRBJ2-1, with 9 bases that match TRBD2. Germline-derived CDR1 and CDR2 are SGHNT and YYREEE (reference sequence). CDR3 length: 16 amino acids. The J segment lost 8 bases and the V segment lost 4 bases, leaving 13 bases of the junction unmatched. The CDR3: CASSRGASGTLYEQFF. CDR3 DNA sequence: TGTGCCAGCAGCCGGGGGGCTAGCGGGACTCTTTATGAGCAGTTCTTC.

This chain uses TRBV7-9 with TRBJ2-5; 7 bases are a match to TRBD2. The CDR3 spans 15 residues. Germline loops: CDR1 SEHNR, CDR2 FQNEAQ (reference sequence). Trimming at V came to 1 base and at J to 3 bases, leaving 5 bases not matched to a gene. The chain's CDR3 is CASSLDRTRKETQYF. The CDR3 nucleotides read TGTGCCAGCAGCTTAGATCGGACTAGGAAAGAGACCCAGTACTTC.

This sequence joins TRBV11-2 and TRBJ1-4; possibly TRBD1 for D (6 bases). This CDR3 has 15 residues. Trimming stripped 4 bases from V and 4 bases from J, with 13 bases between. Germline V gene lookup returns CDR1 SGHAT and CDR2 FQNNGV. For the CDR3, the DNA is TGTGCCAGCAGCTCACAGACAGGATTTAATGAAAAACTGTTTTTT. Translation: CASSSQTGFNEKLFF. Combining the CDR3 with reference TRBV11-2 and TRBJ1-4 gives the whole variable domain EAGVAQSPRYKIIEKRQSVAFWCNPISGHATLYWYQQILGQGPKLLIQFQNNGVVDDSQLPKDRFSAERLKGVDSTLKIQPAKLEDSAVYLCASSSQTGFNEKLFFGSGTQLSVL.

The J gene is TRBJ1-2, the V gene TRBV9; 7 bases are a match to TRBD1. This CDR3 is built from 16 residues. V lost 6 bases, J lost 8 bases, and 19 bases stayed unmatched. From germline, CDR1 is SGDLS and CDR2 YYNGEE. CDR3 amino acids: CASTQGVAGDKGGYTF. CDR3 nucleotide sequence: TGTGCCAGCACTCAGGGGGTGGCAGGGGATAAGGGAGGCTACACCTTC.

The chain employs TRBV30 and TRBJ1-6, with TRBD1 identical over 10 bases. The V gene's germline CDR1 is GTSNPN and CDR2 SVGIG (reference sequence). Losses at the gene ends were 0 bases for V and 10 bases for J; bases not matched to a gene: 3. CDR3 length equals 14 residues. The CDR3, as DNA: TGTGCCTGGAGTGTAGGGGGACAGGGGTCACCCCTCCACTTT. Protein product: CAWSVGGQGSPLHF.

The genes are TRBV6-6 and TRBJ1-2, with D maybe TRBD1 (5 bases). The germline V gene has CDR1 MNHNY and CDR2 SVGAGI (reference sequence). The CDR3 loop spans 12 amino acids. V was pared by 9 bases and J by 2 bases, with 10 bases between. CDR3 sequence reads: CASFGGNYGYTF. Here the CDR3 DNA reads TGTGCCAGTTTTGGGGGGAACTATGGCTACACCTTC.

CDR3 amino acids: CSAQQGGAEAFF. The CDR3 DNA follows: TGCAGCGCACAGCAAGGGGGCGCTGAAGCTTTCTTT. This chain links TRBV29-1 with TRBJ1-1; 7 bases are a match to TRBD1. The germline V gene has CDR1 SQVTM and CDR2 ANQGSEA. Germline trimming cut 7 bases from V and 6 bases from J; bases unmatched to any gene: 8. The CDR3 loop spans 12 amino acids.

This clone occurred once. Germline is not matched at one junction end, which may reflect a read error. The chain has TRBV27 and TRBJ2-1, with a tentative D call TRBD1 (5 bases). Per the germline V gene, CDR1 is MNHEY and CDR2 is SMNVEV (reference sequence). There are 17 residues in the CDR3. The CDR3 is CASSFRPRPSQGDEQFF. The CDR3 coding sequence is TGTGCCAGTAGTTTCCGCCCCCGACCGTCACAAGGGGATGAGCAGTTCTTC.

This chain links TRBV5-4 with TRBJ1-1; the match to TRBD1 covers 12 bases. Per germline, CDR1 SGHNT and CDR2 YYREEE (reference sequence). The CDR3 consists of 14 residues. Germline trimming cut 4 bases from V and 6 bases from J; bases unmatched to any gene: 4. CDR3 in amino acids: CASSLGQGASEAFF. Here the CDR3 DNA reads TGTGCCAGCAGCCTGGGACAGGGGGCCTCTGAAGCTTTCTTT.

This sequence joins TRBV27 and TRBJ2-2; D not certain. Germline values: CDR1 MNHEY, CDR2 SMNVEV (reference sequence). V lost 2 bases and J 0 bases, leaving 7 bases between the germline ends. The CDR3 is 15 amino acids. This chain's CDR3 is CASSLLGTNTGELFF. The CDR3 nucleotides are TGTGCCAGCAGTTTACTGGGCACGAACACCGGGGAGCTGTTTTTT.

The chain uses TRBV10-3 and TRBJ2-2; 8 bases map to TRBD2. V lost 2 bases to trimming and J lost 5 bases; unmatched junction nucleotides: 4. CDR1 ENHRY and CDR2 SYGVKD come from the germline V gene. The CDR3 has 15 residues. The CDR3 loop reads CAISEGGGTTGELFF. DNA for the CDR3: TGTGCCATCAGTGAGGGCGGGGGGACGACCGGGGAGCTGTTTTTT.

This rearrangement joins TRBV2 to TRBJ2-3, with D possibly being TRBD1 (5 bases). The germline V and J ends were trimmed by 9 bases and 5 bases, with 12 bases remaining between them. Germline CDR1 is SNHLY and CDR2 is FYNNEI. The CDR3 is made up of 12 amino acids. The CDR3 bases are TGTGCCAGTTGGGCCCAGGGAGATACGCAGTATTTT. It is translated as CASWAQGDTQYF. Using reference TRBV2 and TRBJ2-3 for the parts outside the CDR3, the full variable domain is EPEVTQTPSHQVTQMGQEVILRCVPISNHLYFYWYRQILGQKVEFLVSFYNNEISEKSEIFDDQFSVERPDGSNFTLKIRSTKLEDSAMYFCASWAQGDTQYFGPGTRLTVL.

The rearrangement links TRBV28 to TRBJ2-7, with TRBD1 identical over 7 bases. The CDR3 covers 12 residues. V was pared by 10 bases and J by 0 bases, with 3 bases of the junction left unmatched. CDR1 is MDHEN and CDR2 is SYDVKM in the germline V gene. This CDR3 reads CATGTDSYEQYF. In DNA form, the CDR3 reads TGTGCCACCGGGACAGACTCCTACGAGCAGTACTTC.